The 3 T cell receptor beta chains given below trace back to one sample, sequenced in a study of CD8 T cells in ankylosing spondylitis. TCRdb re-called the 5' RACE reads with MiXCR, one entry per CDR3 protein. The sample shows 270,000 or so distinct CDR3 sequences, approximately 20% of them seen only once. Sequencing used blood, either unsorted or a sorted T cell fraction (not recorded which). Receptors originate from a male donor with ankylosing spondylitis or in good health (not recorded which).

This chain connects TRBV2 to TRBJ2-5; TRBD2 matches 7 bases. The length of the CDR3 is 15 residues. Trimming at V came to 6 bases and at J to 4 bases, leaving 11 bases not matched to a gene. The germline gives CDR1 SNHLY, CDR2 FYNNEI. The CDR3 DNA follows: TGTGCCAGCAGGGACCCCCGGGGGGTGCCAGAGACCCAGTACTTC. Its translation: CASRDPRGVPETQYF.

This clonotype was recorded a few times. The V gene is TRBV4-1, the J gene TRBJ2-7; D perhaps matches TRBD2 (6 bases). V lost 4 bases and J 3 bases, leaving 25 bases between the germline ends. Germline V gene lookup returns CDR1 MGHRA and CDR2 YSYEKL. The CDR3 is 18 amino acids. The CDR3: CASSPLYRSRRDLYEQYF. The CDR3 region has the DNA TGCGCCAGCAGCCCGTTATATCGTTCACGGCGGGACCTCTACGAGCAGTACTTC.

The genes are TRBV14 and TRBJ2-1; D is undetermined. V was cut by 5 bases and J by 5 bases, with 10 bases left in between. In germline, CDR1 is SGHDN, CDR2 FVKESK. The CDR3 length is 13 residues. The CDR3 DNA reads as TGTGCCAGCAGCAGCCTATGGGACAATGAGCAGTTCTTC. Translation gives CASSSLWDNEQFF.